These 9 T cell receptor beta chains were sequenced from one sample in a study of blood T cell repertoires in COVID-19. Repertoires were generated with immunoSEQ multiplex PCR, while TCRdb's copy carries only in-frame clones and drops some. The sample lists around 170,000 clones, 70% to 90% occurring once. Sequencing input: peripheral blood. Receptor source: a man aged 50-60 years with active or convalescent COVID-19.

V usage is TRBV27 and J usage is TRBJ1-2, with 9 nucleotides matching TRBD1. This CDR3 is 14 amino acids long. Germline CDR1 MNHEY, CDR2 SMNVEV (reference sequence). J lost 7 bases, V lost 6 bases, and 9 bases had no gene match. The chain's CDR3 is CASRYTGGASGYTF. Here the CDR3 DNA reads TGTGCCAGCAGATATACAGGGGGCGCGAGTGGCTACACCTTC.

The V call is TRBV15, the J call TRBJ2-1; TRBD1 matches at 8 bases. Losses at the gene ends were 3 bases for V and 5 bases for J; bases not matched to a gene: 6. In germline, CDR1 is LNHNV, CDR2 YYDKDF (reference sequence). The CDR3 sequence is 15 residues long. CDR3 protein: CATSSYRGNDNEQFF. The CDR3 bases are TGTGCCACCAGCAGTTACAGGGGGAACGACAATGAGCAGTTCTTC.

The chain joins TRBV29-1 to TRBJ2-5, with 7 bases aligning to TRBD2. Germline V gives CDR1 SQVTM, CDR2 ANQGSEA. The CDR3 runs 12 residues. V shed 5 bases, J shed 4 bases, and the junction held 4 bases outside the gene matches. The CDR3 region has the DNA TGCAGCGTTATGGGGGGGGGAGAGACCCAGTACTTC. This encodes CSVMGGGETQYF.

The chain links TRBV6-2 or TRBV6-3 to TRBJ2-1; 12 bases are a match to TRBD2. Germline-derived CDR1 and CDR2 are MNHEY and SVGEGT. This CDR3 comprises 17 residues. Trimming took 5 bases from V and 3 from J; bases not matched to a gene: 8. CDR3 protein: CASSRRLAGDHYNEQFF. The CDR3 DNA follows: TGTGCCAGCAGTCGGCGACTAGCGGGAGACCACTACAATGAGCAGTTCTTC.

The chain uses TRBV24-1 and TRBJ1-2, with TRBD1 matching 7 bases. CDR3 size: 13 residues. Per the germline V gene, CDR1 is KGHDR and CDR2 is SFDVKD. V dropped 3 bases and J dropped 7; count of bases not matched to a gene: 4. The CDR3 reads CATSDRQGRGYTF. The CDR3 bases are TGTGCCACCAGTGATCGACAGGGCCGTGGCTACACCTTC.

This sequence joins TRBV6-5 and TRBJ2-1; 10 bases map to TRBD2. This CDR3 region has 15 residues. Germline CDR1 and CDR2: MNHEY and SVGAGI. Trimming at V came to 6 bases and at J to 6 bases, leaving 8 bases not matched to a gene. CDR3 loop: CASSPFSGGPNEQFF. CDR3 sequence (DNA): TGTGCCAGCAGCCCCTTTAGCGGGGGGCCCAATGAGCAGTTCTTC.

The chain is built from TRBV11-3 and TRBJ2-7, with 7 bases identical to TRBD1. CDR1 and CDR2 (germline): SGHNT, YENEEA. The CDR3 has 15 amino acids. V gave up 5 bases and J gave up 0 bases; unmatched junction bases: 7. The CDR3 coding sequence is TGTGCCAGCAGCGCCAGGGGGTCTTACTCCTACGAGCAGTACTTC. It yields the protein CASSARGSYSYEQYF.

This clone is a singleton in its sample. The J gene is TRBJ2-5, the V gene TRBV6-2 or TRBV6-3, with TRBD2 matching 8 bases. The CDR3 contains 19 residues. Germline CDR1 reads MNHEY; CDR2 reads SVGEGT. V trimming: 2 bases; J trimming: 0 bases; junction bases outside the gene matches: 14. For the CDR3, the DNA is TGTGCCAGCAGTTACCGGCTAGCGGGCCCGGGCCTCTACCAAGAGACCCAGTACTTC. Its translation is CASSYRLAGPGLYQETQYF.

The chain employs TRBV18 and TRBJ2-5; perhaps TRBD2 as D (5 bases). V was trimmed by 4 bases and J by 4 bases, leaving 13 bases between them. There are 14 residues in the CDR3. Germline CDR1 KGHSH, CDR2 LQKENI. CDR3: CASSRRSGLETQYF. The CDR3 nucleotides are TGTGCCAGCTCACGGAGGTCGGGTCTAGAGACCCAGTACTTC.